This entry lists 24 T cell receptor beta chains sequenced from one sample in a study of OX40 agonist ivuxolimab in advanced cancers. Using immunoSEQ multiplex PCR, the repertoire was profiled, and TCRdb retains in-frame clones only, with some absent. The sample lists tens of thousands of clones, 70% to 80% occurring once. The specimen was CD4+ or CD8+ T cells sorted from blood, collected in a trial of the OX40 agonist ivuxolimab. These receptors were collected from an adult with an advanced solid tumor such as melanoma, head and neck, liver or kidney cancer.

The chain uses TRBV27 and TRBJ2-1; D is ambiguous. This CDR3 region has 13 residues. The V gene's germline CDR1 is MNHEY and CDR2 SMNVEV (reference sequence). V lost 8 bases and J 10 bases, leaving 18 bases between the germline ends. The CDR3 DNA sequence: TGTGCCAGCGGCCCCTGGGATCCGCTGGAGCAGTTCTTC. Amino acids: CASGPWDPLEQFF.

The chain has TRBV30 and TRBJ2-3, with TRBD2 matching 8 bases. The CDR3 length is 16 residues. Trimming cost V 1 base and J 1 base; bases outside gene matches: 7. Germline V gene lookup returns CDR1 GTSNPN and CDR2 SVGIG (reference sequence). CDR3 loop: CAWSAGRVSRTDTQYF. The CDR3 DNA sequence: TGTGCCTGGAGTGCCGGGAGGGTCTCTCGCACAGATACGCAGTATTTT.

In this sample, this clone turned up a few times. V gene TRBV4-2 combines with J gene TRBJ2-3; 8 bases line up with TRBD2. Germline V gives CDR1 LGHNA, CDR2 YNFKEQ. V lost 0 bases and J lost 0; bases outside the gene matches: 11. The CDR3 is 19 residues long. The CDR3 sequence: CASSQDPSRTSGSTDTQYF. DNA for the CDR3: TGTGCCAGCAGCCAAGATCCCTCGAGAACTAGCGGAAGCACAGATACGCAGTATTTT.

The chain combines TRBV5-1 with TRBJ1-2, with 7 bases that match TRBD1. This CDR3 contains 15 residues. J gave up 5 bases and V 2 bases, and 9 bases lay outside the gene matches. Germline loops: CDR1 SGHRS, CDR2 YFSETQ. The CDR3 nucleotides are TGCGCCAGCAGCTTCACGGGGGACAGCGGATATGGCTACACCTTC. As protein: CASSFTGDSGYGYTF. The full variable domain, its missing parts supplied by reference TRBV5-1 and TRBJ1-2, is KAGVTQTPRYLIKTRGQQVTLSCSPISGHRSVSWYQQTPGQGLQFLFEYFSETQRNKGNFPGRFSGRQFSNSRSEMNVSTLELGDSALYLCASSFTGDSGYGYTFGSGTRLTVV.

About this clone: Additional DNA sequences in this sample encode the identical CDR3. The chain is built from TRBV6-5 and TRBJ2-2; D not resolved. This CDR3 comprises 13 residues. V lost 2 bases to trimming and J lost 3 bases, with 4 bases between them. Germline CDR1 and CDR2: MNHEY and SVGAGI. The DNA of the CDR3 is TGTGCCAGCAGTTACCAGGACACCGGGGAGCTGTTTTTT. As protein: CASSYQDTGELFF.

This clone was found a few times. The DNA for the CDR3 is TGTGCCACCAGCAGAGGGACAGGCGGCTATGGCTACACCTTC. Its translation is CATSRGTGGYGYTF. The V and J genes are TRBV15 and TRBJ1-2, with 7 bases fitting TRBD1. Unmatched junction bases numbered 3, after V lost 1 base and J lost 4 bases. The CDR3 consists of 14 residues. Germline CDR1 LNHNV, CDR2 YYDKDF (reference sequence).

The genes are TRBV19 and TRBJ2-1; 8 nucleotides agree with TRBD2. V trimming: 2 bases; J trimming: 10 bases; junction bases outside the gene matches: 13. In germline, CDR1 is LNHDA, CDR2 SQIVND (reference sequence). This CDR3 contains 16 residues. The CDR3: CASSILAGQPPSEQFF. The CDR3, as DNA: TGTGCCAGTAGTATATTAGCGGGGCAACCACCCTCGGAGCAGTTCTTC.

The chain uses TRBV29-1 and TRBJ1-2, with 8 bases matching TRBD1. With V trimmed by 6 bases and J by 4 bases, 4 bases remained unmatched. The CDR3 spans 12 residues. Germline loops: CDR1 SQVTM, CDR2 ANQGSEA. This CDR3 reads CSVEDRVYGYTF. In nucleotides, the CDR3 is TGCAGCGTCGAGGACAGGGTCTATGGCTACACCTTC.

This chain joins TRBV4-2 and TRBJ1-3, with 11 bases fitting TRBD1. CDR3 size: 18 residues. Germline CDR1 is LGHNA and CDR2 is YNFKEQ. V lost 2 bases, J lost 4 bases, and 10 bases stayed unmatched. This chain's CDR3 is CASSQRTGGYLSGNTIYF. The CDR3, as DNA: TGTGCCAGCAGCCAAAGGACAGGGGGCTATCTCTCCGGAAACACCATATATTTT.

The gene calls are TRBV7-6 and TRBJ1-4; no clear D. CDR1 is SGHVS, CDR2 FNYEAQ, per germline. V was pared by 5 bases and J by 8 bases, with 9 bases between. The CDR3 is 12 residues long. The CDR3 reads CASSKIEEKLFF. For the CDR3, the DNA is TGTGCCAGCAGCAAGATTGAGGAAAAACTGTTTTTT.

CDR3 in DNA: TGTGCCAGTAGTATAGATGGGACTAGCGGGCCCTACAATGAGCAGTTCTTC. Translation: CASSIDGTSGPYNEQFF. The chain links TRBV19 to TRBJ2-1; 12 positions agree with TRBD2. The CDR3 loop spans 17 amino acids. Germline V lookup: CDR1 LNHDA, CDR2 SQIVND (reference sequence). Germline trimming cut 0 bases from V and 2 bases from J; bases unmatched to any gene: 2.

V is TRBV4-1 and J is TRBJ2-3; no reliable D call. Germline V gene sequence: CDR1 MGHRA, CDR2 YSYEKL. The CDR3 has 15 residues. V was cut by 0 bases and J by 8 bases, with 15 bases left in between. CDR3 residues: CASSQDNPSTRTQYF. The DNA of the CDR3 is TGCGCCAGCAGCCAAGATAATCCTAGTACGCGTACGCAGTATTTT.

The rearrangement joins TRBV28 to TRBJ2-7, with 8 positions matching TRBD2. CDR3 length: 14 amino acids. The V and J ends lost 5 bases and 5 bases, in that order; junction bases with no gene match: 8. The V gene's germline CDR1 is MDHEN and CDR2 SYDVKM. DNA for the CDR3: TGTGCCAGCAGTACAGCGGGAGTCCACCACGAGCAGTACTTC. Residues: CASSTAGVHHEQYF.

This clone was counted between two and nine times. This rearrangement joins TRBV5-1 to TRBJ2-7; possible D gene TRBD1, 6 bases. This CDR3 is 14 amino acids long. V was trimmed by 0 bases and J by 2 bases, leaving 9 bases between them. CDR1 SGHRS and CDR2 YFSETQ come from the germline V gene. CDR3 amino acids: CASSLVQGAYEQYF. The CDR3 bases are TGCGCCAGCAGCTTGGTACAGGGCGCCTACGAGCAGTACTTC.

V is TRBV7-9 and J is TRBJ1-1; no firm D call. This CDR3 has 12 amino acids. Germline CDR1 is SEHNR and CDR2 is FQNEAQ (reference sequence). Trimming pared 3 bases from V and 5 bases from J, leaving 7 bases between. The CDR3 protein is CASSLNPTEAFF. CDR3 in DNA: TGTGCCAGCAGCTTGAACCCGACTGAAGCTTTCTTT.

The chain carries TRBV7-2 and TRBJ1-2; TRBD1 matches at 9 bases. Per germline, CDR1 SGHTA and CDR2 FQGNSA. This CDR3 contains 15 residues. V was clipped by 1 base and J by 7 bases; unmatched bases: 7. The DNA of the CDR3 is TGTGCCAGCAGCTTAGATAACAGGGGGCGGTCTGGCTACACCTTC. This encodes CASSLDNRGRSGYTF.

The CDR3 bases are TGCGCCAGCAGTGAACTAGCGGCGTACAATGAGCAGTTCTTC. This sequence encodes CASSELAAYNEQFF. The rearrangement links TRBV10-2 to TRBJ2-1; 8 nucleotides agree with TRBD2. There are 14 residues in the CDR3. CDR1 WSHSY and CDR2 SAAADI come from the germline V gene. J gave up 4 bases and V 3 bases, and 2 bases lay outside the gene matches.

This sequence joins TRBV7-3 and TRBJ1-1, with D perhaps matching TRBD1 (5 bases). Trimming shortened V by 2 bases and J by 1 base, and 8 bases separated the two germline ends. Looked up from germline, CDR1 is SGHTA and CDR2 is FQGTGA. This CDR3 has 14 residues. CDR3 coding DNA: TGTGCCAGCAGCTTAGGGGCGGGGAACACTGAAGCTTTCTTT. Protein sequence: CASSLGAGNTEAFF.

This clone ranks as medium-sized. The CDR3 coding sequence is TGCAGTGCTAGAGCTCAGGAGCCCCAGCATTTT. Protein: CSARAQEPQHF. The chain couples TRBV20-1 to TRBJ1-5; D gene unclear. Germline loops: CDR1 DFQATT, CDR2 SNEGSKA (reference sequence). Trimming shortened V by 1 base and J by 8 bases, and 6 bases separated the two germline ends. This CDR3 region has 11 residues.

V usage is TRBV7-3 and J usage is TRBJ2-3, with 8 nucleotides matching TRBD2. V trimming: 2 bases; J trimming: 0 bases; junction bases outside the gene matches: 4. The germline V gene encodes CDR1 SGHTA and CDR2 FQGTGA. The CDR3 consists of 16 residues. The DNA of the CDR3 is TGTGCCAGCAGCTTAGGGCCTAGCGGGAGCACAGATACGCAGTATTTT. Translation gives CASSLGPSGSTDTQYF.

This chain uses TRBV29-1 with TRBJ1-2; D is possibly TRBD1 (6 bases). Per germline, CDR1 SQVTM and CDR2 ANQGSEA. V shed 6 bases and J shed 5 bases, with 13 bases lying between them. The CDR3 contains 12 residues. DNA for the CDR3: TGCAGCGTCCCCAGGGGAAATTATGGCTACACCTTC. It yields the protein CSVPRGNYGYTF.

The gene calls are TRBV28 and TRBJ1-2; no firm D call. The CDR3 runs 12 residues. CDR1 and CDR2 (germline): MDHEN, SYDVKM. V lost 6 bases and J lost 8, with 13 bases in between. CDR3 in amino acids: CASRSPHLGYTF. The CDR3 region has the DNA TGTGCCAGCAGGTCCCCGCATCTGGGCTACACCTTC.

This sequence joins TRBV7-8 and TRBJ2-1; TRBD1 is a possible D gene (5 bases). This CDR3 contains 18 residues. Germline CDR1 SGHVS, CDR2 FQNEAQ. The germline V and J ends were trimmed by 1 base and 8 bases, with 24 bases remaining between them. The CDR3, as DNA: TGTGCCAGCAGCTTAGTTGACGGTGGGGCGGTTCAGGTCTATGAGCAGTTCTTC. Translated: CASSLVDGGAVQVYEQFF.

A few counts support this clone. This chain uses TRBV28 with TRBJ1-1, with a weak D call TRBD1 (6 bases). Germline CDR1 reads MDHEN; CDR2 reads SYDVKM. The length of the CDR3 is 15 residues. Trimming pared 3 bases from V and 4 bases from J, leaving 15 bases between. The CDR3 DNA follows: TGTGCCAGCAGTTTTTGGGGGGCCGGGGGCACTGAAGCTTTCTTT. It specifies CASSFWGAGGTEAFF.